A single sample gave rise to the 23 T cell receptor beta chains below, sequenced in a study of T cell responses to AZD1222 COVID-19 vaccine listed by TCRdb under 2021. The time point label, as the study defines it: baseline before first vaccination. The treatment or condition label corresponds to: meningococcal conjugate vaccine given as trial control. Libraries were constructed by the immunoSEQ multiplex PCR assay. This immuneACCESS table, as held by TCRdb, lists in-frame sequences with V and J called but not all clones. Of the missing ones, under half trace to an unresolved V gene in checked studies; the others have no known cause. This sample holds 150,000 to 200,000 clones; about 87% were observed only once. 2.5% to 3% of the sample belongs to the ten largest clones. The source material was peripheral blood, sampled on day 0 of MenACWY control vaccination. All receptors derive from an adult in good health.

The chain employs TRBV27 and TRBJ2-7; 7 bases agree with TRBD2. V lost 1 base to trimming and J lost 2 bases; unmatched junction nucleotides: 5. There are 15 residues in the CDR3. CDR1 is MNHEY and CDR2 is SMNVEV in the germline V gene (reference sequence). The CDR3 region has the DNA TGTGCCAGCAGTTTATTGGGACTAACAACCTACGAGCAGTACTTC. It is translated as CASSLLGLTTYEQYF.

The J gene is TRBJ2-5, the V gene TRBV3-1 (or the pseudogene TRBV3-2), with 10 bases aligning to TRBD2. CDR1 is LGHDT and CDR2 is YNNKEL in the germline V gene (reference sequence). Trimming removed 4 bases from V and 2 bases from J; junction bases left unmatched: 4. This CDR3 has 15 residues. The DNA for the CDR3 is TGTGCCAGCAGCCTACTAGCGGGGTCTCAAGAGACCCAGTACTTC. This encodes CASSLLAGSQETQYF.

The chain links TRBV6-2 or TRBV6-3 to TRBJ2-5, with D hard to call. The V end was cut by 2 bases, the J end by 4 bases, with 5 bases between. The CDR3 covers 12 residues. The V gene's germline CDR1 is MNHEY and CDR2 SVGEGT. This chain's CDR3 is CASSYTAETQYF. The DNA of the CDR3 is TGTGCCAGCAGTTACACGGCAGAGACCCAGTACTTC.

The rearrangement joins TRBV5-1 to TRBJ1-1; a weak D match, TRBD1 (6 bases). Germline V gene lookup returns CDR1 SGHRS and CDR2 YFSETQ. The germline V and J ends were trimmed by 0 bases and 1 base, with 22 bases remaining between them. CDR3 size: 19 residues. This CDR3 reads CASSLAFGGLGFGNTEAFF. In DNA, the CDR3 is TGCGCCAGCAGCTTGGCTTTTGGGGGGCTCGGGTTTGGGAACACTGAAGCTTTCTTT.

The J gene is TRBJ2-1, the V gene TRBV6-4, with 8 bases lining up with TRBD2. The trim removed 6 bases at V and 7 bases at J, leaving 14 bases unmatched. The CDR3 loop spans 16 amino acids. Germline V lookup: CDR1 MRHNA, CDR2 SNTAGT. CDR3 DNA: TGTGCCAGCAGCCCTGTCCAAGCGGGAGACGTGAATGAGCAGTTCTTC. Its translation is CASSPVQAGDVNEQFF.

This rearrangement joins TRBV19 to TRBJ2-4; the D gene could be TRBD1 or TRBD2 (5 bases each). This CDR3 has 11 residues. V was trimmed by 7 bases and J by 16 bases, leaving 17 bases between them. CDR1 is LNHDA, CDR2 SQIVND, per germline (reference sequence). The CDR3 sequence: CASTSGTGHYF. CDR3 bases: TGTGCCAGTACCTCCGGGACGGGCCACTACTTC.

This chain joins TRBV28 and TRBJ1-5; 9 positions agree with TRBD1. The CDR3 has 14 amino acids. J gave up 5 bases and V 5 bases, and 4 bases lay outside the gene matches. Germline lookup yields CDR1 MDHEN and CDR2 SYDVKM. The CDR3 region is CASSPDRGDQPQHF. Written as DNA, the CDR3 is TGTGCCAGCAGTCCCGACAGGGGGGATCAGCCCCAGCATTTT.

The CDR3 DNA reads as TGCGCCAGCGCCGAGCAGGGGCTAAATGAAAAACTGTTTTTT. The encoded protein is CASAEQGLNEKLFF. The V gene is TRBV4-1, the J gene TRBJ1-4; D perhaps matches TRBD1 (6 bases). V dropped 8 bases and J dropped 5 bases, with 15 bases sitting between them. The CDR3 is made up of 14 amino acids. The germline CDR1 and CDR2 sequences are MGHRA and YSYEKL.

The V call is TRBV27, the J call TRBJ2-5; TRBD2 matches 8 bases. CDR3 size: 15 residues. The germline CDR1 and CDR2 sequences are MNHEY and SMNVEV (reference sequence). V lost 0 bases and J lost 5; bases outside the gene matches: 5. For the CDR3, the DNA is TGTGCCAGCAGTTTATCCGGGAGGGCCTTCGAGACCCAGTACTTC. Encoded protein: CASSLSGRAFETQYF.

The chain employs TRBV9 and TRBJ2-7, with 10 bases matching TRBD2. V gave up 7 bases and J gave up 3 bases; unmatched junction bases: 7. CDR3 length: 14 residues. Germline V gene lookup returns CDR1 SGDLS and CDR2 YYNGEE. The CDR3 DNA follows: TGTGCCAGCGGATCGGCTAGCGGGAGCTACGAGCAGTACTTC. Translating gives CASGSASGSYEQYF.

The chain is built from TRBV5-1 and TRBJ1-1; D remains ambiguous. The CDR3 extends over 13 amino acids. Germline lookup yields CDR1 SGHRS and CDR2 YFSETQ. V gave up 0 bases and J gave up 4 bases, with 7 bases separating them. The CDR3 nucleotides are TGCGCCAGCAGCTTGGGTCGGGGCACTGAAGCTTTCTTT. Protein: CASSLGRGTEAFF.

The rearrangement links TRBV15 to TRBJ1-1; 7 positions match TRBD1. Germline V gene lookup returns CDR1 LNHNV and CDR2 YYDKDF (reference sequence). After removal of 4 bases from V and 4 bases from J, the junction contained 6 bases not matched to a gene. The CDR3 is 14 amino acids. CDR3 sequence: CATSTNPGGTEAFF. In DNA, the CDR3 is TGTGCCACCAGCACCAACCCAGGGGGCACTGAAGCTTTCTTT.

The CDR3 nucleotides are TGTGCCAGTAGTATCGTTCCTAAGCCGAGCAATCAGCCCCAGCATTTT. Its protein product is CASSIVPKPSNQPQHF. The chain links TRBV19 to TRBJ1-5; D uncertain. This CDR3 has 16 residues. CDR1 is LNHDA and CDR2 is SQIVND in the germline V gene (reference sequence). Trimming stripped 3 bases from V and 1 base from J, with 13 bases between.

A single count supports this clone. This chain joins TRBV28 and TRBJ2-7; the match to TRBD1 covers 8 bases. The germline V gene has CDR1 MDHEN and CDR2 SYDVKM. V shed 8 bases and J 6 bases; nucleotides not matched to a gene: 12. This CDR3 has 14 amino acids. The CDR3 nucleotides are TGTGCCAGCGGAACGTGGCAGGGGGCTGGCGAGCAGTACTTC. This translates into CASGTWQGAGEQYF.

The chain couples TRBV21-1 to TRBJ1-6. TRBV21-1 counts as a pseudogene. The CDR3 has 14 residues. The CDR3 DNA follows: TGTGCCAGCAGCAAAAGTCAGACGCCTCCACCCCTCCACTTT. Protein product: CASSKSQTPPPLHF.

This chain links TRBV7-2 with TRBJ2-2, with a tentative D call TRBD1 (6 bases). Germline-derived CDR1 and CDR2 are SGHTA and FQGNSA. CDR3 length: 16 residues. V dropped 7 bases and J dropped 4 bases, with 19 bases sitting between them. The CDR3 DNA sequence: TGTGCCAGCACCAGACTGCAGGGGCGGATCACCGGGGAGCTGTTTTTT. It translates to CASTRLQGRITGELFF.

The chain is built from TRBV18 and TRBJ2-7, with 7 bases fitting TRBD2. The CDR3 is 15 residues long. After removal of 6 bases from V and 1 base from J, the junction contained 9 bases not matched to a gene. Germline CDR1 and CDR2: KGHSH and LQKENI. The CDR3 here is CASSPAGEGSYEQYF. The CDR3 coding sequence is TGTGCCAGCTCCCCGGCCGGGGAGGGTTCCTACGAGCAGTACTTC.

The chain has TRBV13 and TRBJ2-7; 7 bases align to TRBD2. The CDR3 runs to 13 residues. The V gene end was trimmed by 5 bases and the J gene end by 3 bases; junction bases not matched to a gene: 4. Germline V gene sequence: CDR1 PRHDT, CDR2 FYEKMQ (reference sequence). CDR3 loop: CASSVSGIYEQYF. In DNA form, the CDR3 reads TGTGCCAGCAGCGTAAGCGGGATCTACGAGCAGTACTTC.

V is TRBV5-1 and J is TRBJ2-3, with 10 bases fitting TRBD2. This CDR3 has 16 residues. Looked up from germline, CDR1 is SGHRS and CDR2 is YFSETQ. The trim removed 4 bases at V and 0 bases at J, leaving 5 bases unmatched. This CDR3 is CASSPRTSGSTDTQYF. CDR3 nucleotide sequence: TGCGCCAGCAGCCCTAGGACTAGCGGTAGCACAGATACGCAGTATTTT. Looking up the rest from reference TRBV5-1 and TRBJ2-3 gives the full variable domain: KAGVTQTPRYLIKTRGQQVTLSCSPISGHRSVSWYQQTPGQGLQFLFEYFSETQRNKGNFPGRFSGRQFSNSRSEMNVSTLELGDSALYLCASSPRTSGSTDTQYFGPGTRLTVL.

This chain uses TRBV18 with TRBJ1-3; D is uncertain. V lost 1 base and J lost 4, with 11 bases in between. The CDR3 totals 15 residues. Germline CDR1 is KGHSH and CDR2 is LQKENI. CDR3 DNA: TGTGCCAGCTCACCACTTCCGGTAAAAGGAAACACCATATATTTT. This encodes CASSPLPVKGNTIYF.

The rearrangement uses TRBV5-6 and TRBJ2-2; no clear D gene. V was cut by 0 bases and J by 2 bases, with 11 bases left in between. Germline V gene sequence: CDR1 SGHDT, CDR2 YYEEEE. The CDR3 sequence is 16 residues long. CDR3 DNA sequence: TGTGCCAGCAGCTTGGAGTTGCAGGTTAACACCGGGGAGCTGTTTTTT. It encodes CASSLELQVNTGELFF.

The CDR3 loop is CASSYSMETQYF. CDR3 sequence (DNA): TGTGCCAGCAGTTACTCAATGGAGACCCAGTACTTC. V is TRBV6-6 and J is TRBJ2-5; D unclear. Germline V gene lookup returns CDR1 MNHNY and CDR2 SVGAGI (reference sequence). This CDR3 has 12 residues. V lost 0 bases, J lost 5 bases, and 4 bases lay in between.

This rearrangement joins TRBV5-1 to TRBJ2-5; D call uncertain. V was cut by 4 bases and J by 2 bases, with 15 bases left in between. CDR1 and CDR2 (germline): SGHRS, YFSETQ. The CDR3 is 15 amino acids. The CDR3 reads CASSPRDSTQETQYF. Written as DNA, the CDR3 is TGCGCCAGCAGCCCCAGAGACTCCACACAAGAGACCCAGTACTTC.